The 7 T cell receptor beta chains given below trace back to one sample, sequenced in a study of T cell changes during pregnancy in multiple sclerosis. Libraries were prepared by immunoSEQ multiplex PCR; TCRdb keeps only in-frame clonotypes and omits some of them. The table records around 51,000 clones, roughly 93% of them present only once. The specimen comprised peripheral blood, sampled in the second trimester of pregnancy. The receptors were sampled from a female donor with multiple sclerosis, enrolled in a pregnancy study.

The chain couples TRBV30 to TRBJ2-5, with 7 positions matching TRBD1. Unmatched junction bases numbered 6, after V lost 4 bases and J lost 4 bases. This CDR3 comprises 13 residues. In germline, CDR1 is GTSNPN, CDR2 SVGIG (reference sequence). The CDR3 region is CAWNPGGRETQYF. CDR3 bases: TGTGCCTGGAACCCAGGGGGTAGAGAGACCCAGTACTTC.

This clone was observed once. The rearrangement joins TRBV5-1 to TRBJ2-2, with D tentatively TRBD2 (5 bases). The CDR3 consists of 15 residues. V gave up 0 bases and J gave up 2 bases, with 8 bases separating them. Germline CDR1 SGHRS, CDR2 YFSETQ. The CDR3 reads CASSLVGINTGELFF. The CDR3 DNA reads TGCGCCAGCAGCTTGGTCGGGATAAACACCGGGGAGCTGTTTTTT.

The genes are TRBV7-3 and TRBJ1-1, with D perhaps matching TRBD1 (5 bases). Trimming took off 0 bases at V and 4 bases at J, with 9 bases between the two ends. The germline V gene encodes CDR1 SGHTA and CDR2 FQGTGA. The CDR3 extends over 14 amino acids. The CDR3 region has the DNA TGTGCCAGCAGCTTAACCCCAGGGATCACTGAAGCTTTCTTT. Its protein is CASSLTPGITEAFF.

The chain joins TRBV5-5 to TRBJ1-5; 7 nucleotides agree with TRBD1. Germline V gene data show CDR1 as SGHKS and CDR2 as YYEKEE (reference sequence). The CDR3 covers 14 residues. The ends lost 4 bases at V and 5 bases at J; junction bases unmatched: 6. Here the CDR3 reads CASSLGQNYQPQHF. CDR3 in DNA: TGTGCCAGCAGCCTGGGACAGAACTATCAGCCCCAGCATTTT.

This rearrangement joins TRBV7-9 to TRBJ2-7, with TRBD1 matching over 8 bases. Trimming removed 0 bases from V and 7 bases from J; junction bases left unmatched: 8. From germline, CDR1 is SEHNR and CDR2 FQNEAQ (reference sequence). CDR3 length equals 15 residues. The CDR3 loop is CASSLAGQGFFEQYF. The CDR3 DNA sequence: TGTGCCAGCAGCTTAGCCGGACAGGGTTTTTTTGAGCAGTACTTC.

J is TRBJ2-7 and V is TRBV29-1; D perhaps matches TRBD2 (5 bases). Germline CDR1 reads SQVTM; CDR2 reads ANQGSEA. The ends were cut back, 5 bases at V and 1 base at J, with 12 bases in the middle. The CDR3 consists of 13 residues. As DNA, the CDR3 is TGCAGCGTTCGGGAAAACGAATCCTACGAGCAGTACTTC. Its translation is CSVRENESYEQYF.

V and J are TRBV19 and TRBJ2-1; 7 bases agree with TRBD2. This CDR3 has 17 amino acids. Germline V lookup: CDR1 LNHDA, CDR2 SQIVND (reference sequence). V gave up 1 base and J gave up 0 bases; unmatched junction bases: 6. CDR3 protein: CASSIAYSGPSYNEQFF. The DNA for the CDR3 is TGTGCCAGTAGTATAGCTTATAGCGGGCCCTCCTACAATGAGCAGTTCTTC.